This TCR beta chain appears in the sequencing data of a study of OX40 agonist ivuxolimab in advanced cancers. Regarding the study as a whole: Some nonresponders additionally presented with little normalized T-cell clonal expansion.

Generated by immunoSEQ multiplex PCR, the TCRdb table keeps only in-frame clones and is missing some. The repertoire consists of approximately 69,000 clones, with about four fifths occurring once and the leading ten covering 7.9%. Comments on this clone: Its antigen is undetermined.

This TCR came from an adult with an advanced solid tumor such as melanoma, head and neck, liver or kidney cancer. The specimen comprised CD4+ or CD8+ T cells sorted from blood, sampled in a trial of the OX40 agonist ivuxolimab.

CDR3 DNA sequence: TGTGCCAGCAGTGAAAAAGGGGGCGGGGTAAGCAATCAGCCCCAGCATTTT. Amino acid sequence: CASSEKGGGVSNQPQHF. The genes are TRBV6-1 and TRBJ1-5, with 7 nucleotides matching TRBD1. The CDR3 length is 17 residues. With 2 bases clipped from V and 1 base from J, the junction kept 8 bases outside the gene matches. Germline V gene data show CDR1 as MNHNS and CDR2 as SASEGT.